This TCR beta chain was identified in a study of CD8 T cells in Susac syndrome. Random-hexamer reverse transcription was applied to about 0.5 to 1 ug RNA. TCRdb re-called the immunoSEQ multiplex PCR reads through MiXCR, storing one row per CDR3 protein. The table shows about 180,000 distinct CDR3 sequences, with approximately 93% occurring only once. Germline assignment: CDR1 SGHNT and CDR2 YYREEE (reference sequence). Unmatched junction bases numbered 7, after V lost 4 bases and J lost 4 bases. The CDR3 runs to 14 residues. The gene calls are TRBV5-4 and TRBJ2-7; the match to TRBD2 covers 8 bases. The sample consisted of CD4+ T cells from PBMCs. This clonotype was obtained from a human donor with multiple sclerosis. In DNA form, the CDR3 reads TGTGCCAGCAGCCCCCGCGGGGGGCAGTACGAGCAGTACTTC. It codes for CASSPRGGQYEQYF.